The 12 T cell receptor beta chains reported below all come from one sample, sequenced in a study of Graves' ophthalmopathy and Graves' hyperthyroidism. Researchers took RNA transcripts and amplified TCR beta CDR3 regions from them. After a first-round RT-PCR with HTBI primers, a second-round multiplex PCR was run. In TCRdb, the multiplex PCR reads were re-called with MiXCR into one record per CDR3 protein. Of 400,000 to 450,000 distinct CDR3 sequences in the sample, around 20% were seen once. Material: peripheral blood. These receptors all stem from a woman between 18 and 29 years old with stable Graves' hyperthyroidism.

This clonotype appeared many times. V is TRBV28 and J is TRBJ1-2; D not resolved. CDR3 size: 15 residues. Germline V CDR1 and CDR2: MDHEN, SYDVKM. The V gene lost 3 bases and the J gene lost 4 bases, with 15 bases spanning the gap. CDR3 loop: CASSFGVLRIYGYTF. As DNA, the CDR3 is TGTGCCAGCAGTTTTGGGGTCCTGCGGATCTATGGCTACACCTTC.

This clonotype has a count of ten or more. This chain uses TRBV28 with TRBJ2-7, with TRBD1 identical over 11 bases. CDR1 and CDR2 (germline): MDHEN, SYDVKM. V was clipped by 5 bases and J by 2 bases; unmatched bases: 8. The CDR3 sequence is 16 residues long. The CDR3 DNA is TGTGCCAGCAGTAGCGGACCGGGACAGGGGGCCTACGAGCAGTACTTC. The encoded protein is CASSSGPGQGAYEQYF.

This clonotype was counted ten times or more. The chain carries TRBV11-2 and TRBJ2-7; D is ambiguous. The ends were cut back, 7 bases at V and 6 bases at J, with 13 bases in the middle. The V gene's germline CDR1 is SGHAT and CDR2 FQNNGV. This CDR3 spans 12 amino acids. CDR3 bases: TGTGCCAGCACCCCCCGGCACCTCGAGCAGTACTTC. Its protein product is CASTPRHLEQYF.

This clonotype showed up many times. This chain uses TRBV15 with TRBJ1-2, with TRBD1 matching over 9 bases. Unmatched junction bases numbered 9, after V lost 3 bases and J lost 7 bases. Germline CDR1 LNHNV, CDR2 YYDKDF (reference sequence). The CDR3 length is 15 residues. CDR3 protein: CATSRRDRGSFGYTF. For the CDR3, the DNA is TGTGCCACCAGCAGGAGAGACAGGGGGTCTTTTGGCTACACCTTC.

At least ten counts were recorded for this clonotype. This chain joins TRBV19 and TRBJ2-7, with D unclear. Trimming removed 4 bases from V and 11 bases from J, with 18 bases in between. CDR3 length equals 13 residues. The germline CDR1 and CDR2 sequences are LNHDA and SQIVND (reference sequence). Here the CDR3 reads CASSTGTRGAEYF. The CDR3 DNA is TGTGCCAGTAGTACCGGTACGCGAGGTGCGGAGTACTTC.

The sample holds many counts of this clonotype. With a much larger clone just one base away, this may be a read error. The J gene is TRBJ1-1, the V gene TRBV2, with no clear D. Germline CDR1 reads SNHLY; CDR2 reads FYNNEI. V was pared by 3 bases and J by 1 base, with 3 bases between. The CDR3 runs to 12 residues. The CDR3 region is CASSEQNTEAFF. CDR3 in DNA: TGTGCCAGCAGTGAGCAGAACACTGAAGCTTTCTTT.

This clonotype was recorded at least ten times. A read error may produce the germline difference seen at one junction end. The CDR3 sequence is CASSLPGYEQYF. CDR3 DNA sequence: TGTGCCAGCAGTTTACCGGGATACGAGCAGTACTTC. The chain couples TRBV5-1 to TRBJ2-7; TRBD2 is a possible D gene (5 bases). The CDR3 length is 12 residues. Germline CDR1 and CDR2: SGHRS and YFSETQ.

This chain joins TRBV12-3 or TRBV12-4 and TRBJ1-1, with no clear D. The CDR3 contains 11 residues. The V gene lost 5 bases and the J gene lost 7 bases, with 8 bases spanning the gap. CDR3 loop: CASSRKREAFF. The CDR3 coding sequence is TGTGCCAGCAGTAGGAAGCGTGAAGCTTTCTTT.

This clonotype showed up many times. The chain joins TRBV6-5 to TRBJ1-1; no firm D call. Germline values: CDR1 MNHEY, CDR2 SVGAGI. The CDR3 is 13 amino acids. Trimming shortened V by 7 bases and J by 1 base, and 10 bases separated the two germline ends. CDR3 DNA sequence: TGTGCCAGCACTCAGCCGCCGAACACTGAAGCTTTCTTT. Translated, it gives CASTQPPNTEAFF.

This clonotype was counted at least ten times. The rearrangement joins TRBV7-2 to TRBJ2-4; D perhaps matches TRBD2 (6 bases). The length of the CDR3 is 14 residues. Between the trimmed V and J ends, which lost 3 bases and 3 bases, there was a span of 9 bases. Germline V lookup: CDR1 SGHTA, CDR2 FQGNSA. This chain's CDR3 is CASSFRRGKNIQYF. The CDR3 nucleotides read TGTGCCAGCAGCTTTAGGCGGGGCAAAAACATTCAGTACTTC.

This clonotype was seen repeatedly, ten times or more. The rearrangement joins TRBV12-3 or TRBV12-4 to TRBJ2-7; D might be TRBD1 (6 bases). The CDR3 runs 16 residues. V was pared by 1 base and J by 4 bases, with 17 bases between. The CDR3 coding sequence is TGTGCCAGCAGTTTAGTGGTCACAGGGAATACTTACGAGCAGTACTTC. It codes for CASSLVVTGNTYEQYF.

The chain has TRBV6-2 or TRBV6-3 and TRBJ1-2, with a weak D call TRBD1 (5 bases). This CDR3 spans 19 amino acids. With 0 bases removed from V and 4 bases from J, the gap between germline ends came to 24 bases. Germline V gives CDR1 MNHEY, CDR2 SVGEGT. This CDR3 reads CASSYSLGMTDSLRYGYTF. CDR3 sequence (DNA): TGTGCCAGCAGTTACTCGTTAGGGATGACCGACAGCCTCCGCTATGGCTACACCTTC.